Presented here are 2 T cell receptor beta chains from one specimen sequenced in a study of shared clonotypes between healthy human individuals. Assay: immunoSEQ multiplex PCR; the TCRdb copy retains only in-frame clones and omits some. The sample shows about 1 million clones, 60% to 80% of them seen only once. The sample consisted of memory CD4+ T cells sorted from blood. The subset was: CD45RA-negative fraction. Source of these receptors: a man in his late teens or twenties in good health.

The gene calls are TRBV27 and TRBJ1-2; tentatively, D is TRBD1 (5 bases). Germline V lookup: CDR1 MNHEY, CDR2 SMNVEV (reference sequence). Deletions cut 2 bases from V and 3 bases from J, with 7 bases between. The CDR3 runs 13 residues. CDR3 in DNA: TGTGCCAGCAGTTTACAGGGTGACTATGGCTACACCTTC. Translating it yields CASSLQGDYGYTF.

V usage is TRBV6-6 and J usage is TRBJ1-5; D remains ambiguous. Per the germline V gene, CDR1 is MNHNY and CDR2 is SVGAGI (reference sequence). This CDR3 has 12 residues. V lost 2 bases and J lost 7, with 6 bases in between. CDR3 protein: CASSYGRQPQHF. CDR3 in DNA: TGTGCCAGCAGTTACGGTAGGCAGCCCCAGCATTTT.